This T cell receptor beta chain was recovered during a study of OX40 agonist ivuxolimab in advanced cancers. Study information: Partial responses were seen in three patients, one with hepatocellular carcinoma and two with cutaneous melanoma.

With 5 bases removed from V and 5 bases from J, the gap between germline ends came to 16 bases. Per germline, CDR1 SGHTA and CDR2 FQGNSA. The CDR3 is made up of 14 amino acids. At cycle 4 day 1, cycle 7 day 1, and baseline, blood was sampled. Concerning this clone itself: Antigen specificity is unknown.

General observations from the study: Among the lowest levels of clonal expansion were found in partial responders at 0.1-3.0 mg/kg.

TCRdb's table, derived via immunoSEQ multiplex PCR, lists solely in-frame clones and lacks some. The table shows some 71,000 clones, with more than 70% occurring only once. Sample: CD4+ or CD8+ T cells sorted from blood, taken in a trial of the OX40 agonist ivuxolimab. This chain connects TRBV7-2 to TRBJ2-7; a weak D match, TRBD1 (7 bases). This clonotype was obtained from an adult with an advanced solid tumor such as melanoma, head and neck, liver or kidney cancer. CDR3 sequence: CASSQAGQGDEQYF. The CDR3 bases are TGTGCCAGCAGCCAGGCGGGGCAGGGGGACGAGCAGTACTTC. Based on the CDR3 plus reference TRBV7-2 and TRBJ2-7, the full variable domain is GAGVSQSPSNKVTEKGKDVELRCDPISGHTALYWYRQSLGQGLEFLIYFQGNSAPDKSGLPSDRFSAERTGGSVSTLTIQRTQQEDSAVYLCASSQAGQGDEQYFGPGTRLTVT.